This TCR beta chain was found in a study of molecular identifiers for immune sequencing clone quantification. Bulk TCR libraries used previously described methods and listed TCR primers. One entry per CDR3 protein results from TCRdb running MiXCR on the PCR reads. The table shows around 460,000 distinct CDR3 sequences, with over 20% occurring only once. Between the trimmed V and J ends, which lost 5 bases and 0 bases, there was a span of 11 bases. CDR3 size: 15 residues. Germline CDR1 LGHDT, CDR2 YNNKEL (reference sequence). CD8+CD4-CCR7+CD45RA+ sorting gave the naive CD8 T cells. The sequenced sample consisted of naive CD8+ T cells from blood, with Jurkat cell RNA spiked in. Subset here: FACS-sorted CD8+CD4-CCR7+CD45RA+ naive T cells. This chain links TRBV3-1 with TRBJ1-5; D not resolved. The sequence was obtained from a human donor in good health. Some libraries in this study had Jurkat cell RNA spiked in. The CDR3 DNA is TGTGCCAGCAGCTCCGAATACAGTAGCAATCAGCCCCAGCATTTT. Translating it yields CASSSEYSSNQPQHF.